The subject of this entry is one TCR beta chain. No antigen is known for it. The PCR used 60 Vbeta and 13 Jbeta primers. The data were produced by immunoSEQ multiplex PCR, yet TCRdb's version contains in-frame clones alone and is incomplete. This sample yields about 190,000 clones, of which 65% to 80% are seen a single time; less than 1.1% belongs to the top ten. V dropped 4 bases and J dropped 4; count of bases not matched to a gene: 10. This CDR3 spans 17 amino acids. Germline values: CDR1 MGHRA, CDR2 YSYEKL. The data stem from a study of cytomegalovirus exposure and HLA in healthy donors. Findings and caveats of the study: Earlier analysis looked at TCR beta V segments, and most were productive about 87% or about 30% of the time. Information on immune exposure was restricted to one variable (CMV serostatus).

The V call is TRBV4-1, the J call TRBJ2-2; 9 bases map to TRBD1. The sequence came from a woman aged 35 to 49 in good health and CMV-seronegative. The sample consisted of PBMCs. The CDR3 sequence: CASSLGSGQGSTGELFF. The CDR3 DNA reads as TGCGCCAGCAGCCTCGGGTCGGGACAGGGAAGCACCGGGGAGCTGTTTTTT.